The T cell receptor (beta chain) under discussion was sequenced for a study of response to subunit inactivated influenza vaccine (dated by TCRdb to 2017 to 2018). About the investigation overall: To follow how T cells responded to a trivalent subunit inactivated influenza vaccine, the researchers relied on deep quantitative profiling of the T cell receptor repertoire. Overall study outcomes, separate from this receptor: The authors proposed that each seasonal influenza vaccination may bring in only a limited number of new T cells.

From the cysteine through the phenylalanine, the CDR3 covers 15 amino acids. Only CDR3 DNA is held: 45 bases, read in frame from base 1. CDR1 MNHNS and CDR2 SASEGT are derived from the germline V gene. Trimming takes 5 bases from V and 2 bases from J, and the germline ends sit 10 bases apart. Library preparation used RT-PCR. The listed sequencing device is Illumina HiSeq 2500. TCRdb's own reprocessing of the public reads used fastp at Q25 and MiXCR and kept productive beta chains. Each CDR3 protein appears once, grouped with its most common genes and DNA. The sample table records 860,000 or so distinct CDR3 sequences; less than 25% of these occur just once. Roughly 10% of the sample is in the top ten clones. For this clonotype: It lacks a known antigen. Within one base of it there is no much larger clone, and no base qualities were kept.

The receptor was derived from a man aged 50 to 59 who received an inactivated influenza vaccine. Donor details come from another sample of the same person, matched by shared clones. The material was PBMCs from blood, obtained around 5 days after vaccination. Recombination connected TRBV6-1 to TRBJ1-6; too little of a D gene remains to name it. The DNA reads TGTGCCAGCAGTCCAGAATTTCCCTATAATTCACCCCTCCACTTT. This encodes CASSPEFPYNSPLHF.